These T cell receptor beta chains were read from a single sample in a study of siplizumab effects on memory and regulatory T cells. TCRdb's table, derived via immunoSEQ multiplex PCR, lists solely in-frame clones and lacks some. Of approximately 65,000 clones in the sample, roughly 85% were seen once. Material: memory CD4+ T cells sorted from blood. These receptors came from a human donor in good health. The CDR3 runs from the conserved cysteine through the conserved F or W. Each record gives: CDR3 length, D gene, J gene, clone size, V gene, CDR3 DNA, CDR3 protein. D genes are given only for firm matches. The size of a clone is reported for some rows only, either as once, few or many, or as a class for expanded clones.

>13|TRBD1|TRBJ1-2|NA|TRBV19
TGTGCCAGTAGTCCGGACAGGGCCTATGGCTACACCTTC
CASSPDRAYGYTF
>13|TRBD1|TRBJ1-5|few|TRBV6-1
TGTGCCAGCAGGGGACAGGGTTATCAGCCCCAGCATTTT
CASRGQGYQPQHF
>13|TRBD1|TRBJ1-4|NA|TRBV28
TGTGCCTCCCAAGCAGGGGGCTTTGGAAAACTGTTTTTT
CASQAGGFGKLFF
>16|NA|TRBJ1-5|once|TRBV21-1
TGTGCCAGCAGCATCTCCCGGGACAGGGAGTATCAGCCCCAGCATTTT
CASSISRDREYQPQHF
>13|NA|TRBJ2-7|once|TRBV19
TGTGCCAGTACTGACAGGATAACCTACGAGCAGTACTTC
CASTDRITYEQYF
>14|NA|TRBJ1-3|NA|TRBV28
TGTGCCAGCAGTTCTCAAGGGGTCGGAAACACCATATATTTT
CASSSQGVGNTIYF
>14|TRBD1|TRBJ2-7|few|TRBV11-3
TGTGCCAGCAGCTCCGGGACAGGGGGCGACGAGCAGTACTTC
CASSSGTGGDEQYF
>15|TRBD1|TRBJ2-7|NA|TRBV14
TGTGCCAGCAGCCACTGGGACAGGAGCACCTACGAGCAGTACTTC
CASSHWDRSTYEQYF
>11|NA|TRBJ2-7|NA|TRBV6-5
TGTGCCAGCACTCAGGGGTACGAGCAGTACTTC
CASTQGYEQYF
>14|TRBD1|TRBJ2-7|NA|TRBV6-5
TGTGCCACACGATCGACCGGGACAGGGAACGAGCAGTACTTC
CATRSTGTGNEQYF
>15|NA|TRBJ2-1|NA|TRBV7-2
TGTGCCAGCAGCTTAGCGGGATCCCCCTACAATGAGCAGTTCTTC
CASSLAGSPYNEQFF
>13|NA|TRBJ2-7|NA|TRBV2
TGTGCCAGCAGCCTCCGGGGGAGCGGTGAGCAGTACTTC
CASSLRGSGEQYF
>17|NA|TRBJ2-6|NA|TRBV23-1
TGCGCCAGCAGTCAAGTGGGGGTCCAGTCTGGGGCCAACGTCCTGACTTTC
CASSQVGVQSGANVLTF
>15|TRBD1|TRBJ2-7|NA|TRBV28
TGTGCCAGCCTGACACTCGGACAGGGGGCTTACGAGCAGTACTTC
CASLTLGQGAYEQYF
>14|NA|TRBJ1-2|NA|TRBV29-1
TGCAGCGTTGAAGGTCAAAGTACCAACTATGGCTACACCTTC
CSVEGQSTNYGYTF
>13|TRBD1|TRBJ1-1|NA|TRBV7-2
TGTGCCAGCAGCTTGGAGACAGGGACTGAAGCTTTCTTT
CASSLETGTEAFF
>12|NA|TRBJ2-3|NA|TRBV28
TGTGCCAGCAGTTGGGGCACAGATACGCAGTATTTT
CASSWGTDTQYF
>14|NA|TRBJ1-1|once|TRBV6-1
TGTGCCAGCAGTGAATTTGTAGGTCAATCTGAAGCTTTCTTT
CASSEFVGQSEAFF
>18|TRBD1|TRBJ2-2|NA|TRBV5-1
TGCGCCAGCAGACAAACGACAGGGGTCGGGGTACAGACCGGGGAGCTGTTTTTT
CASRQTTGVGVQTGELFF
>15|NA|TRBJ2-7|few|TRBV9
TGTGCCAGCAGCGTAGCAACGGGCTCGGGTGGCGAGCAGTACTTC
CASSVATGSGGEQYF
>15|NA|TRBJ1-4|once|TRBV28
TGTGCCAGCAGTTCTGCAGGCGCAACTAATGAAAAACTGTTTTTT
CASSSAGATNEKLFF
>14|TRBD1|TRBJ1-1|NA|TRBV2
TGTGCCAGCAAGGCGGACAGGCGGGACACTGAAGCTTTCTTT
CASKADRRDTEAFF
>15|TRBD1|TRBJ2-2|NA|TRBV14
TGTGCCAGCAGCCAAACAGGGGATGGAACCGGGGAGCTGTTTTTT
CASSQTGDGTGELFF
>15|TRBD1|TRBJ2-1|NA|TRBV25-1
TGTGCCAGCAGTGAATCCCTATACAGGGGAGTTGAGCAGTTCTTC
CASSESLYRGVEQFF
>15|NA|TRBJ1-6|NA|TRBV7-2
TGTGCCAGCAGTTCTGTCCAGGGGAGCGGATCACCCCTCCACTTT
CASSSVQGSGSPLHF
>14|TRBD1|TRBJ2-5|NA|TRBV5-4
TGTGCCAGCAGCTTACAGGACAGGGTTTGGACCCAGTACTTC
CASSLQDRVWTQYF
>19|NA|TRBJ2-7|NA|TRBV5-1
TGCGCCAGCAGCTTGGCCGGGACAAGCCCACGAATCCCCTGGTACGAGCAGTACTTC
CASSLAGTSPRIPWYEQYF
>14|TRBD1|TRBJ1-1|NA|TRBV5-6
TGTGCCAGCAGCCGTGCCGGGACAGTTACTGAAGCTTTCTTT
CASSRAGTVTEAFF
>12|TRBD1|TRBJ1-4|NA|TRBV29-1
TGCAGCGTCGAGGGGGACAGTGAAAAACTGTTTTTT
CSVEGDSEKLFF
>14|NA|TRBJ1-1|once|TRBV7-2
TGTGCCAGCAGCTGGGAACGGACAGCAACTGAAGCTTTCTTT
CASSWERTATEAFF
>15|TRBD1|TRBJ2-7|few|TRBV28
TGTGCCAGCAGCACAGGGGGCGCGCATTCTTACGAGCAGTACTTC
CASSTGGAHSYEQYF
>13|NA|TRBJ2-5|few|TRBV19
TGTGCCAGTAGTATCGCCGGGGCGGGGACCCAGTACTTC
CASSIAGAGTQYF
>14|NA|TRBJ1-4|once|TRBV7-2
TGTGCCAGCAGCTCTAGGGGACTTAATGAAAAACTGTTTTTT
CASSSRGLNEKLFF
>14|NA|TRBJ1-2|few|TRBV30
TGTGCCTGGATTCCCTACCTAGGGGACTATGGCTACACCTTC
CAWIPYLGDYGYTF
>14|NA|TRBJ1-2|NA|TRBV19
TGTGCCAGTAGTAAGGGAGTACGCCCCTATGGCTACACCTTC
CASSKGVRPYGYTF
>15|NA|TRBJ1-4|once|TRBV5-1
TGCGCCAGCAGCTTGGGGACGGCCGAGAATGAAAAACTGTTTTTT
CASSLGTAENEKLFF
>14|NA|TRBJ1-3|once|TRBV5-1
TGCGCCAGCAGCTCGGACAACGGACAAGCTGCCATATATTTT
CASSSDNGQAAIYF
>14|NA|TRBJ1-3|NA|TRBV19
TGTGCCAGTAGTATCCTAGGGCCTGGAAACACCATATATTTT
CASSILGPGNTIYF
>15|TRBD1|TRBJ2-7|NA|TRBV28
TGTGCCAGCGGTCCCCCGGGACAGGGTTCCTACGAGCAGTACTTC
CASGPPGQGSYEQYF
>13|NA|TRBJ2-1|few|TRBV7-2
TGTGCCAGCAGTTTGGACGGGAACAATGAGCAGTTCTTC
CASSLDGNNEQFF
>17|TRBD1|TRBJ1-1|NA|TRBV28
TGTGCCAGCAGTTTGTTCCCCACAGGGGGGGTAGTCACTGAAGCTTTCTTT
CASSLFPTGGVVTEAFF
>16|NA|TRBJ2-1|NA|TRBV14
TGTGCCAGCAGCTACCAGGGAGTCGACTCCTACAATGAGCAGTTCTTC
CASSYQGVDSYNEQFF
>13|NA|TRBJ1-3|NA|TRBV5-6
TGTGCCAGCAACTGGGCCTCTGGAAACACCATATATTTT
CASNWASGNTIYF
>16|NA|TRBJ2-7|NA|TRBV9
TGTGCCAGCAGCGTAGGAAGTGGGGGCAGGGCGGACGAGCAGTACTTC
CASSVGSGGRADEQYF
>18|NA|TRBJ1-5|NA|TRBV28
TGTGCCAGCAGCGGAGATTGGGTATGGGTATATAGCAATCAGCCCCAGCATTTT
CASSGDWVWVYSNQPQHF
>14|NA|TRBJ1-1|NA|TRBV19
TGTGCCAGTAGGCATCAGAGATTGAACACTGAAGCTTTCTTT
CASRHQRLNTEAFF
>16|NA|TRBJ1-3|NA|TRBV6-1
TGTGCCAGCAGTGAACAGGACACATACTCTGGAAACACCATATATTTT
CASSEQDTYSGNTIYF
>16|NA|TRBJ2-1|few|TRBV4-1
TGCGCCAGCAGCCGTGTTCCAGCGGGCTTCTACAATGAGCAGTTCTTC
CASSRVPAGFYNEQFF
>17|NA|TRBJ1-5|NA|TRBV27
TGTGCCAGCAGTTCGGGCTGGGGGAGGGGGGCTACGGAGCCCCAGCATTTT
CASSSGWGRGATEPQHF
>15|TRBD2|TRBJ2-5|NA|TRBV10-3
TGTGCCATCAATCGGACTAGCGGGACCCCTGAGACCCAGTACTTC
CAINRTSGTPETQYF
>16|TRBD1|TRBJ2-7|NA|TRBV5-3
TGTGCCAGAAGCCCTCCTGAGCAGGGGGCTTTCTACGAGCAGTACTTC
CARSPPEQGAFYEQYF
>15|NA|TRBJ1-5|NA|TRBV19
TGTGCCAGTAGTAGGCTACAGGGTGGTGGTGGGCCCCAGCATTTT
CASSRLQGGGGPQHF
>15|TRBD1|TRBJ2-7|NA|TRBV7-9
TGTGCCAGCAGCTTGGGGGGACAGGGGGCCGACGAGCAGTACTTC
CASSLGGQGADEQYF
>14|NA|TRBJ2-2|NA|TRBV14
TGTGCCAGCAGCCACCTTGGGCGAACCGGGGAGCTGTTTTTT
CASSHLGRTGELFF
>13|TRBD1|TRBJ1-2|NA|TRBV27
TGTGCCAGCACCGGGACAGGGATAGGAGGCTACACCTTC
CASTGTGIGGYTF
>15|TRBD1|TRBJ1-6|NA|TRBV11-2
TGTGCCAGCAGCTTAGGTGTACAGGGGAATTCACCCCTCCACTTT
CASSLGVQGNSPLHF
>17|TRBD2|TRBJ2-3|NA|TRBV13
TGTGCCAGCAGCTCCTCTAGCGGGGGGGCCTTGGGAGATACGCAGTATTTT
CASSSSSGGALGDTQYF
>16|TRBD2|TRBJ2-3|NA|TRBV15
TGTGCCACCAGCAGAGACACTAGCGGGGGTGGAGATACGCAGTATTTT
CATSRDTSGGGDTQYF
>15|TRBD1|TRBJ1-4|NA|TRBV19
TGTGCCAGTAGTCTTGGGACAGGGGGTTTTGAAAAACTGTTTTTT
CASSLGTGGFEKLFF
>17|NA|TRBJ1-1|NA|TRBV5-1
TGCGCCAGCAGCTCCATATCAACAAGTGGGGCGAACACTGAAGCTTTCTTT
CASSSISTSGANTEAFF